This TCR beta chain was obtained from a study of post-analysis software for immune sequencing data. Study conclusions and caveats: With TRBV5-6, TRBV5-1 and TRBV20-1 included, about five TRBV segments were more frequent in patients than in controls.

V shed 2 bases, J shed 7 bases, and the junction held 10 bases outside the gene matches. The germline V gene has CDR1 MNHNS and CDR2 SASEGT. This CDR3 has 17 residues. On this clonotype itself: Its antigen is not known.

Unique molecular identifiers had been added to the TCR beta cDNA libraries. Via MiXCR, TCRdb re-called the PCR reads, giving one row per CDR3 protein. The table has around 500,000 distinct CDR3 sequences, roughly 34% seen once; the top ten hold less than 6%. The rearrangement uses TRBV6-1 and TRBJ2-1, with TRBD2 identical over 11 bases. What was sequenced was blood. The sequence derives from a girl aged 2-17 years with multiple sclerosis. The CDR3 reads CASSEIFLAGGTNEQFF. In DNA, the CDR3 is TGTGCCAGCAGTGAAATTTTCCTAGCGGGGGGTACGAATGAGCAGTTCTTC.